Shown below are 14 T cell receptor beta chains from a single sample sequenced in a study of blood T cell repertoires in COVID-19. Sequenced by immunoSEQ multiplex PCR; TCRdb stores in-frame clones only, minus some. This sample has roughly 160,000 clones, with approximately 77% found just once. The specimen was peripheral blood. The receptors originated from a woman of 80 years or more with active or convalescent COVID-19.

The chain has TRBV4-2 and TRBJ2-1; TRBD1 is a possible D gene (7 bases). Trimming stripped 1 base from V and 8 bases from J, with 18 bases between. Per the germline V gene, CDR1 is LGHNA and CDR2 is YNFKEQ. The CDR3 sequence is 16 residues long. CDR3 sequence (DNA): TGTGCCAGCAGCCAAGTTTCACAGACAGGGACTTATGAGCAGTTCTTC. It encodes CASSQVSQTGTYEQFF.

V and J are TRBV7-8 and TRBJ1-2, with 7 bases fitting TRBD1. There are 14 residues in the CDR3. Trimming took 5 bases from V and 2 from J; bases not matched to a gene: 5. Germline values: CDR1 SGHVS, CDR2 FQNEAQ. The CDR3 sequence is CASSVGQYNYGYTF. CDR3 DNA: TGTGCCAGCAGCGTGGGACAGTACAACTATGGCTACACCTTC.

This clone was detected a few times. This specimen includes other DNA sequences encoding the same CDR3. The rearrangement uses TRBV7-2 and TRBJ1-2, with TRBD1 identical over 8 bases. The germline V gene has CDR1 SGHTA and CDR2 FQGNSA. CDR3 size: 15 residues. Unmatched junction bases numbered 4, after V lost 0 bases and J lost 4 bases. The CDR3 reads CASSLAGQGPYGYTF. The CDR3 DNA is TGTGCCAGCAGCTTAGCCGGACAGGGACCCTATGGCTACACCTTC.

The rearrangement joins TRBV14 to TRBJ2-3; the D gene is possibly TRBD2 (7 bases). Trimming pared 4 bases from V and 7 bases from J, leaving 21 bases between. The CDR3 is made up of 16 amino acids. From germline, CDR1 is SGHDN and CDR2 FVKESK. The CDR3 bases are TGTGCCAGCAGCCGGTCAGGGGAGGGCCCTCTTAATACGCAGTATTTT. Translated, it gives CASSRSGEGPLNTQYF. Complete variable domain (other parts from reference TRBV14 and TRBJ2-3): EAGVTQFPSHSVIEKGQTVTLRCDPISGHDNLYWYRRVMGKEIKFLLHFVKESKQDESGMPNNRFLAERTGGTYSTLKVQPAELEDSGVYFCASSRSGEGPLNTQYFGPGTRLTVL.

J is TRBJ2-1 and V is TRBV12-3 or TRBV12-4; 7 nucleotides line up with TRBD2. Unmatched junction bases numbered 7, after V lost 10 bases and J lost 4 bases. CDR3 length equals 13 residues. The CDR3 spells CATRRGEYNEQFF. The CDR3 DNA reads as TGTGCCACCCGCCGGGGGGAATACAATGAGCAGTTCTTC.

V gene TRBV5-1 combines with J gene TRBJ1-4; D gene ambiguous. Trimming took off 0 bases at V and 1 base at J, with 10 bases between the two ends. The CDR3 is made up of 16 amino acids. Germline values: CDR1 SGHRS, CDR2 YFSETQ. The CDR3 region is CASSLEVGRTNEKLFF. The CDR3 DNA sequence: TGCGCCAGCAGCTTGGAGGTGGGCAGAACTAATGAAAAACTGTTTTTT.

This clone was observed a handful of times. The chain joins TRBV27 to TRBJ2-3; 7 bases match TRBD1. Germline V gene data show CDR1 as MNHEY and CDR2 as SMNVEV (reference sequence). This CDR3 comprises 15 residues. V dropped 6 bases and J dropped 0; count of bases not matched to a gene: 6. CDR3 sequence: CASSYSGQSTDTQYF. CDR3 nucleotides: TGTGCCAGCAGCTACTCGGGACAGAGCACAGATACGCAGTATTTT.

The chain joins TRBV28 to TRBJ2-7, with 12 bases lining up with TRBD2. Looked up from germline, CDR1 is MDHEN and CDR2 is SYDVKM. This CDR3 contains 15 residues. The V segment lost 8 bases and the J segment 5 bases; nucleotides outside the gene matches: 10. CDR3: CASYDLLAGGNEQYF. DNA for the CDR3: TGTGCCAGCTACGACCTACTAGCGGGAGGAAACGAGCAGTACTTC.

The chain recombines TRBV5-4 with TRBJ1-2, with D maybe TRBD1 (5 bases). The CDR3 is 17 residues long. The ends were cut back, 6 bases at V and 0 bases at J, with 21 bases in the middle. Germline V gives CDR1 SGHNT, CDR2 YYREEE (reference sequence). The CDR3 is CASTLGLLGQTNYGYTF. CDR3 coding DNA: TGTGCCAGCACCCTGGGGCTATTAGGCCAGACTAACTATGGCTACACCTTC.

The V call is TRBV19, the J call TRBJ1-3; 9 bases align to TRBD1. Germline V lookup: CDR1 LNHDA, CDR2 SQIVND (reference sequence). The CDR3 is 15 residues long. Germline trimming cut 5 bases from V and 4 bases from J; bases unmatched to any gene: 6. The CDR3 sequence: CASSSTGGSGNTIYF. In nucleotides, the CDR3 is TGTGCCAGTAGTTCGACAGGGGGTTCCGGAAACACCATATATTTT.

In DNA form, the CDR3 reads TGCGCCAGCAGCTTCCAGGGGATAAGCACAGATACGCAGTATTTT. It encodes CASSFQGISTDTQYF. The chain recombines TRBV5-1 with TRBJ2-3, with D possibly being TRBD1 (6 bases). Germline V gene lookup returns CDR1 SGHRS and CDR2 YFSETQ. The V and J ends lost 2 bases and 0 bases respectively, with 10 bases between them. This CDR3 is built from 15 residues.

This rearrangement joins TRBV7-6 to TRBJ2-7, with D perhaps assigned TRBD1 or TRBD2 (5 bases each). Germline V gives CDR1 SGHVS, CDR2 FNYEAQ. The CDR3 runs 15 residues. V shed 5 bases and J shed 1 base, with 15 bases lying between them. CDR3 sequence reads: CASSIGTGTSYEQYF. The CDR3 DNA is TGTGCCAGCAGCATAGGGACGGGAACTTCCTACGAGCAGTACTTC.

This sequence joins TRBV5-3 and TRBJ2-7; 7 nucleotides line up with TRBD1. Being an ORF, TRBV5-3 has a function that is uncertain. J was trimmed by 2 bases and V by 2 bases; bases with no gene match: 16. The CDR3 has 18 residues. Here the CDR3 DNA reads TGTGCCAGAAGCTTAAATATCCAAGGGGGCTTTAAAACCTACGAGCAGTACTTC. The encoded protein is CARSLNIQGGFKTYEQYF.

Points on this clone: This CDR3 is also generated by other DNA sequences in the sample. The gene calls are TRBV6-5 and TRBJ1-1, with D tentatively TRBD1 (6 bases). The CDR3 spans 14 residues. CDR1 and CDR2 (germline): MNHEY, SVGAGI. The germline V and J ends were trimmed by 6 bases and 1 base, with 12 bases remaining between them. The CDR3 reads CASSPGTPNTEAFF. The CDR3 DNA follows: TGTGCCAGCAGCCCCGGGACACCGAACACTGAAGCTTTCTTT.